A single sample gave rise to the 28 T cell receptor beta chains below, sequenced in a study of graft-versus-host responses after intestinal transplantation. TCRdb's table, derived via immunoSEQ multiplex PCR, lists solely in-frame clones and lacks some. Here the sample spans roughly 90,000 clones, 88% being singletons. These receptors have no known antigen. The material was unstimulated CD4+ T cells sorted from spleen or lymph node cells, obtained before transplant. These receptors originate from a human donor who was the organ donor for an intestinal transplant.

The CDR3 DNA follows: TGCGCCAGCAGCGCGAACCAAGAGACCCAGTACTTC. It encodes CASSANQETQYF. V gene TRBV5-1 combines with J gene TRBJ2-5; no definite D call. This CDR3 comprises 12 residues. Germline V gene sequence: CDR1 SGHRS, CDR2 YFSETQ. V lost 4 bases to trimming and J lost 0 bases, with 4 bases between them.

The V and J genes are TRBV4-1 and TRBJ1-2; D is possibly TRBD1 (6 bases). Per the germline V gene, CDR1 is MGHRA and CDR2 is YSYEKL. The length of the CDR3 is 14 residues. Trimming removed 4 bases from V and 3 bases from J, with 12 bases in between. CDR3 protein: CASSRAYRDYGYTF. CDR3 bases: TGCGCCAGCAGCCGCGCATACAGGGACTATGGCTACACCTTC.

This clone has only one observation. The genes are TRBV18 and TRBJ2-3; 9 bases are shared with TRBD2. CDR1 and CDR2 from the germline V gene are KGHSH and LQKENI. This CDR3 has 15 residues. The V segment lost 3 bases and the J segment 6 bases; nucleotides outside the gene matches: 7. The CDR3 reads CASSPRGRALDTQYF. Here the CDR3 DNA reads TGTGCCAGCTCACCGCGCGGGAGGGCCTTGGATACGCAGTATTTT. Full variable domain (missing parts from reference TRBV18 and TRBJ2-3): NAGVMQNPRHLVRRRGQEARLRCSPMKGHSHVYWYRQLPEEGLKFMVYLQKENIIDESGMPKERFSAEFPKEGPSILRIQQVVRGDSAAYFCASSPRGRALDTQYFGPGTRLTVL.

The CDR3 DNA sequence: TGTGCCAGCAGACCCTACAGGGGCTTAGGAGATACGCAGTATTTT. It codes for CASRPYRGLGDTQYF. V and J are TRBV2 and TRBJ2-3, with TRBD1 matching 7 bases. Germline V gene sequence: CDR1 SNHLY, CDR2 FYNNEI. There are 15 residues in the CDR3. V lost 6 bases and J lost 5; bases outside the gene matches: 11.

This sequence joins TRBV28 and TRBJ2-1, with 12 bases matching TRBD2. Germline CDR1 reads MDHEN; CDR2 reads SYDVKM. CDR3 length: 16 amino acids. The junction had 11 bases not matched to a gene; V was cut back by 6 bases and J by 8 bases. The chain's CDR3 is CASSSATSGRRHEQFF. The CDR3 coding sequence is TGTGCCAGCAGCTCGGCAACTAGCGGGAGGAGGCATGAGCAGTTCTTC.

The chain is built from TRBV5-1 and TRBJ2-1; 8 bases are shared with TRBD1. Germline V gene sequence: CDR1 SGHRS, CDR2 YFSETQ. This CDR3 is built from 17 residues. After removal of 4 bases from V and 3 bases from J, the junction contained 12 bases not matched to a gene. The CDR3 coding sequence is TGCGCCAGCAGCCTCAGACCTCCGGGACAGGACTACAATGAGCAGTTCTTC. It yields the protein CASSLRPPGQDYNEQFF.

The chain is built from TRBV9 and TRBJ2-1, with 11 bases fitting TRBD2. The CDR3 spans 16 residues. Germline loops: CDR1 SGDLS, CDR2 YYNGEE. Germline trimming cut 2 bases from V and 9 bases from J; bases unmatched to any gene: 10. The CDR3 DNA reads TGTGCCAGCAGCGTCTACGTTAGCGGGGGGGGCGGTGAGCAGTTCTTC. This gives the protein CASSVYVSGGGGEQFF.

The chain couples TRBV7-2 to TRBJ2-1; possibly TRBD2 for D (5 bases). In germline, CDR1 is SGHTA, CDR2 FQGNSA. Between the trimmed V and J ends, which lost 3 bases and 8 bases, there was a span of 14 bases. CDR3 length: 14 amino acids. The CDR3 sequence is CASSLDWSAYEQFF. The CDR3 DNA is TGTGCCAGCAGCTTGGACTGGTCGGCGTATGAGCAGTTCTTC.

V and J are TRBV7-2 and TRBJ2-4; 8 bases line up with TRBD2. The J segment lost 3 bases and the V segment lost 1 base, leaving 8 bases of the junction unmatched. Germline CDR1 reads SGHTA; CDR2 reads FQGNSA. CDR3 size: 17 residues. The CDR3 sequence is CASSLGGGRLVKNIQYF. As DNA, the CDR3 is TGTGCCAGCAGCTTAGGGGGCGGGAGGTTGGTCAAAAACATTCAGTACTTC.

The rearrangement uses TRBV27 and TRBJ2-7; D not certain. In germline, CDR1 is MNHEY, CDR2 SMNVEV (reference sequence). This CDR3 has 10 residues. V dropped 8 bases and J dropped 2 bases, with 4 bases sitting between them. CDR3 in DNA: TGTGCCAGCCTTACCTACGAGCAGTACTTC. Residues: CASLTYEQYF.

V gene TRBV2 combines with J gene TRBJ2-3, with 14 bases matching TRBD2. Looked up from germline, CDR1 is SNHLY and CDR2 is FYNNEI. J gave up 7 bases and V 9 bases, and 3 bases lay outside the gene matches. The CDR3 length is 13 residues. CDR3 protein: CASGLAGGNTQYF. CDR3 in DNA: TGTGCCAGTGGACTAGCGGGAGGTAATACGCAGTATTTT.

CDR3 residues: CTSSLRRDRGHEQYF. DNA of the CDR3: TGCACCAGCAGCCTCCGCCGGGACAGGGGGCACGAGCAGTACTTC. The chain is built from TRBV1 and TRBJ2-7; the DNA was not used to check the table's D call, TRBD1. TRBV1 is labeled a pseudogene. This CDR3 has 15 amino acids.

The chain carries TRBV21-1 and TRBJ2-2; the table's D call, TRBD2, has no DNA check behind it. TRBV21-1 is annotated as a pseudogene. CDR3 length: 11 amino acids. The CDR3: CASPTEVELFF. DNA of the CDR3: TGTGCCAGCCCGACCGAGGTCGAGCTGTTTTTT.

The chain combines TRBV9 with TRBJ2-1; 9 bases match TRBD2. V lost 4 bases and J lost 7; bases outside the gene matches: 9. This CDR3 spans 15 amino acids. Germline CDR1 is SGDLS and CDR2 is YYNGEE. The CDR3 protein is CASSPPGLARNEQFF. CDR3 bases: TGTGCCAGCAGCCCACCGGGACTAGCTAGGAATGAGCAGTTCTTC.

This chain links TRBV6-6 with TRBJ2-5; possibly TRBD2 for D (6 bases). The CDR3 has 16 residues. Germline V gives CDR1 MNHNY, CDR2 SVGAGI (reference sequence). V lost 3 bases, J lost 1 base, and 15 bases lay in between. The CDR3 is CASSYGPEGIQETQYF. CDR3 coding DNA: TGTGCCAGCAGTTATGGTCCGGAGGGGATCCAAGAGACCCAGTACTTC.

J is TRBJ1-2 and V is TRBV4-1; TRBD1 might be the D (6 bases). The germline V gene encodes CDR1 MGHRA and CDR2 YSYEKL. This CDR3 spans 15 amino acids. V gave up 2 bases and J gave up 7 bases, with 17 bases separating them. CDR3 sequence (DNA): TGCGCCAGCAGCCAACCCGGGACACGGAGAGCTGGCTACACCTTC. Translating it yields CASSQPGTRRAGYTF.

This clone was observed a single time. The chain joins TRBV28 to TRBJ2-3, with D perhaps matching TRBD2 (5 bases). Germline loops: CDR1 MDHEN, CDR2 SYDVKM. The CDR3 spans 14 residues. Trimming took off 3 bases at V and 4 bases at J, with 11 bases between the two ends. The CDR3 spells CASSFEGEADTQYF. In DNA, the CDR3 is TGTGCCAGCAGTTTCGAGGGCGAGGCAGATACGCAGTATTTT.

The V and J genes are TRBV15 and TRBJ2-1; D perhaps matches TRBD1 (5 bases). There are 14 residues in the CDR3. V was shortened by 3 bases and J by 9 bases, with 15 bases between the two germline ends. In germline, CDR1 is LNHNV, CDR2 YYDKDF (reference sequence). The CDR3 region is CATSSLVQGREQFF. The CDR3 nucleotides read TGTGCCACCAGCAGTCTCGTTCAGGGTCGTGAGCAGTTCTTC.

The chain employs TRBV30 and TRBJ1-1; TRBD1 is a possible D gene (5 bases). Trimming left V 5 bases short and J 6 bases short, with 10 bases between. The CDR3 length is 11 residues. Germline values: CDR1 GTSNPN, CDR2 SVGIG (reference sequence). CDR3 sequence: CAWAGGPEAFF. The CDR3 nucleotides read TGTGCCTGGGCGGGGGGTCCTGAAGCTTTCTTT.

The table lists this clone with a count of one. This chain connects TRBV6-6 to TRBJ1-2; 9 bases agree with TRBD1. V shed 5 bases, J shed 8 bases, and the junction held 9 bases outside the gene matches. The length of the CDR3 is 14 residues. Germline V gene sequence: CDR1 MNHNY, CDR2 SVGAGI (reference sequence). The CDR3 DNA follows: TGTGCCAGCAGTCAGAACAGGGGGCCGGGAGGCTACACCTTC. Its translation: CASSQNRGPGGYTF.

This sequence joins TRBV6-1 and TRBJ1-5; TRBD1 matches at 7 bases. Looked up from germline, CDR1 is MNHNS and CDR2 is SASEGT. Trimming removed 6 bases from V and 6 bases from J; junction bases left unmatched: 5. The CDR3 has 13 residues. CDR3 coding DNA: TGTGCCAGCAGCCGGGACAGCGGTCAGCCCCAGCATTTT. It is translated as CASSRDSGQPQHF.

This sequence joins TRBV5-1 and TRBJ1-2; unclear D gene. CDR3 length: 15 amino acids. V shed 5 bases and J shed 2 bases, with 16 bases lying between them. Per germline, CDR1 SGHRS and CDR2 YFSETQ. CDR3 sequence reads: CASSYGTGVNYGYTF. The CDR3 bases are TGCGCCAGCAGTTACGGTACCGGAGTAAACTATGGCTACACCTTC.

The rearrangement joins TRBV18 to TRBJ2-7; 7 bases agree with TRBD1. There are 12 residues in the CDR3. The germline V gene encodes CDR1 KGHSH and CDR2 LQKENI. Trimming at V came to 5 bases and at J to 5 bases, leaving 3 bases not matched to a gene. CDR3 sequence (DNA): TGTGCCAGCTCAGCTACAGGGGACGAGCAGTACTTC. This sequence encodes CASSATGDEQYF.

The chain links TRBV6-6 to TRBJ2-7; 9 bases map to TRBD2. Germline CDR1 reads MNHNY; CDR2 reads SVGAGI (reference sequence). This CDR3 has 15 amino acids. The V and J ends lost 10 bases and 4 bases, in that order; junction bases with no gene match: 14. CDR3 amino acids: CATSPLGLARYEQYF. Written as DNA, the CDR3 is TGTGCCACTTCCCCCCTAGGACTAGCGCGGTACGAGCAGTACTTC.

The chain carries TRBV10-3 and TRBJ2-2, with TRBD1 matching over 7 bases. The CDR3 has 12 amino acids. J gave up 6 bases and V 10 bases, and 5 bases lay outside the gene matches. Germline V gives CDR1 ENHRY, CDR2 SYGVKD. For the CDR3, the DNA is TGTGCCACTCAAGGGGGCCCCGGGGAGCTGTTTTTT. This encodes CATQGGPGELFF.

V is TRBV7-2 and J is TRBJ2-3, with D hard to call. The germline gives CDR1 SGHTA, CDR2 FQGNSA. The CDR3 runs to 12 residues. Trimming removed 2 bases from V and 7 bases from J, with 7 bases in between. For the CDR3, the DNA is TGTGCCAGCAGCTTACCCCCTAATACGCAGTATTTT. Translation gives CASSLPPNTQYF.

The chain carries TRBV2 and TRBJ2-1, with D possibly TRBD2 on 6 matching bases. CDR1 SNHLY and CDR2 FYNNEI come from the germline V gene. The CDR3 length is 14 residues. Trimming left V 2 bases short and J 7 bases short, with 12 bases between. In nucleotides, the CDR3 is TGTGCCAGCAGTGAACAGCGGGCTTATAATGAGCAGTTCTTC. Translation gives CASSEQRAYNEQFF.

This clone appeared a single time. The genes are TRBV27 and TRBJ2-7; TRBD1 aligns across 8 bases. Germline CDR1 MNHEY, CDR2 SMNVEV (reference sequence). The CDR3 contains 15 residues. After removal of 6 bases from V and 3 bases from J, the junction contained 10 bases not matched to a gene. The CDR3 DNA reads TGTGCCAGCAGCCGTGCAGGACAGGGAGGCTACGAGCAGTACTTC. Translation gives CASSRAGQGGYEQYF.